These 20 T cell receptor beta chains originate from one sample sequenced in a study of naive and memory T cell subsets. The beta constant-region primer was an equimolar mix of two oligonucleotides covering TRBC1 and TRBC2. MiXCR, run by TCRdb on the UMI-ligation and nested PCR reads, gives a single entry per CDR3 protein. The sample lists 140,000 to 150,000 distinct CDR3 sequences, more than 15% seen once, with 0.14% to 0.15% in the top ten. The sequencing input was naive CD4+ T cells from blood. The receptors shown here come from a human donor in good health.

This clonotype was counted ten times or more. The rearrangement joins TRBV10-3 to TRBJ2-7; the D is unclear. V lost 0 bases, J lost 6 bases, and 12 bases lay in between. The CDR3 has 14 amino acids. CDR1 and CDR2 (germline): ENHRY, SYGVKD. CDR3 nucleotide sequence: TGTGCCATCAGTGAGTCGACTCGGGCAGCCGAGCAGTACTTC. Translated: CAISESTRAAEQYF.

V and J are TRBV19 and TRBJ2-2, with D unresolved. Germline V CDR1 and CDR2: LNHDA, SQIVND (reference sequence). V was trimmed by 3 bases and J by 3 bases, leaving 11 bases between them. The length of the CDR3 is 15 residues. This chain's CDR3 is CASSMILRDTGELFF. As DNA, the CDR3 is TGTGCCAGTAGTATGATACTCCGAGACACCGGGGAGCTGTTTTTT.

This clonotype was counted a few times. The V call is TRBV7-2, the J call TRBJ2-2; no definite D call. This CDR3 spans 15 amino acids. V was trimmed by 1 base and J by 3 bases, leaving 9 bases between them. The germline CDR1 and CDR2 sequences are SGHTA and FQGNSA. Written as DNA, the CDR3 is TGTGCCAGCAGCTTAGGTAGAGCGTACACCGGGGAGCTGTTTTTT. Protein product: CASSLGRAYTGELFF.

This clonotype appeared a few times. The rearrangement links TRBV12-3 or TRBV12-4 to TRBJ2-1, with D perhaps TRBD1 (7 bases). The CDR3 contains 16 residues. Trimming took 4 bases from V and 1 from J, leaving 14 bases between them. Here the CDR3 reads CASSSYAGQSYNEQFF. The CDR3 nucleotides read TGTGCCAGCAGTTCGTACGCGGGACAGTCCTACAATGAGCAGTTCTTC.

The V and J genes are TRBV29-1 and TRBJ1-2, with 8 bases matching TRBD1. The junction had 7 bases not matched to a gene; V was cut back by 5 bases and J by 2 bases. Germline values: CDR1 SQVTM, CDR2 ANQGSEA. This CDR3 has 14 amino acids. The DNA for the CDR3 is TGCAGCGTTACCCCAGGGGGCTGGAACTATGGCTACACCTTC. Its protein is CSVTPGGWNYGYTF.

The V and J genes are TRBV20-1 and TRBJ2-7; 12 bases are shared with TRBD2. This CDR3 has 14 residues. Germline trimming cut 1 base from V and 4 bases from J; bases unmatched to any gene: 2. Germline loops: CDR1 DFQATT, CDR2 SNEGSKA (reference sequence). CDR3: CSARGLAGGYEQYF. In DNA, the CDR3 is TGCAGTGCTAGAGGGCTAGCGGGAGGGTACGAGCAGTACTTC.

This clonotype was observed at least ten times. The gene calls are TRBV20-1 and TRBJ2-3, with 8 bases that match TRBD2. J gave up 2 bases and V 3 bases, and 7 bases lay outside the gene matches. The length of the CDR3 is 15 residues. The germline V gene has CDR1 DFQATT and CDR2 SNEGSKA (reference sequence). In DNA form, the CDR3 reads TGCAGTGCTAGGGAGTACGGGAGGGCCACAGATACGCAGTATTTT. It codes for CSAREYGRATDTQYF.

The sample holds a few counts of this clonotype. This chain links TRBV7-9 with TRBJ2-5; no clear D gene. V was shortened by 2 bases and J by 1 base, with 14 bases between the two germline ends. The CDR3 length is 16 residues. Germline V CDR1 and CDR2: SEHNR, FQNEAQ (reference sequence). The CDR3 DNA reads as TGTGCCAGCAGCTTAATAGGCATGACGACCCAAGAGACCCAGTACTTC. Translation: CASSLIGMTTQETQYF.

The rearrangement uses TRBV6-5 and TRBJ2-3, with 8 nucleotides matching TRBD2. V was pared by 2 bases and J by 2 bases, with 6 bases of the junction left unmatched. This CDR3 is built from 16 residues. CDR1 and CDR2 (germline): MNHEY, SVGAGI. CDR3 in DNA: TGTGCCAGCAGTTACATGGGCGGGAGGTACACAGATACGCAGTATTTT. It yields the protein CASSYMGGRYTDTQYF.

This chain joins TRBV18 and TRBJ2-1; no firm D call. Germline V gene sequence: CDR1 KGHSH, CDR2 LQKENI. The CDR3 totals 17 residues. Trimming pared 3 bases from V and 0 bases from J, leaving 15 bases between. CDR3 DNA sequence: TGTGCCAGCTCACCCTTTGACTCTCTGAGCTCCTACAATGAGCAGTTCTTC. It is translated as CASSPFDSLSSYNEQFF.

This clonotype was detected many times. The chain employs TRBV10-3 and TRBJ2-2; 7 bases line up with TRBD2. V lost 8 bases to trimming and J lost 6 bases; unmatched junction nucleotides: 9. Germline CDR1 reads ENHRY; CDR2 reads SYGVKD. The CDR3 is 14 residues long. This CDR3 is CAIRNGGGSGELFF. The CDR3 DNA reads as TGTGCCATCCGGAATGGCGGGGGATCCGGGGAGCTGTTTTTT.

V is TRBV2 and J is TRBJ1-2, with TRBD1 matching 10 bases. Per the germline V gene, CDR1 is SNHLY and CDR2 is FYNNEI. This CDR3 comprises 13 residues. V was pared by 4 bases and J by 7 bases, with 3 bases of the junction left unmatched. CDR3 in amino acids: CASSAGTGAGYTF. The CDR3 DNA follows: TGTGCCAGCAGTGCCGGGACAGGGGCTGGCTACACCTTC.

V gene TRBV20-1 combines with J gene TRBJ2-5, with D perhaps matching TRBD2 (5 bases). V shed 6 bases and J shed 1 base, with 18 bases lying between them. This CDR3 has 15 residues. Germline V gives CDR1 DFQATT, CDR2 SNEGSKA (reference sequence). The CDR3 DNA follows: TGCAGTGCCGAGGGTGTAAGAGCCTGCCAAGAGACCCAGTACTTC. It is translated as CSAEGVRACQETQYF.

This chain joins TRBV13 and TRBJ2-2; 7 nucleotides agree with TRBD2. The CDR3 has 15 amino acids. Germline V gene sequence: CDR1 PRHDT, CDR2 FYEKMQ (reference sequence). The ends lost 2 bases at V and 6 bases at J; junction bases unmatched: 6. The CDR3 region is CASSLRLAVAGELFF. The CDR3 nucleotides read TGTGCCAGCAGCTTAAGACTAGCAGTCGCCGGGGAGCTGTTTTTT.

This clonotype was seen a few times. V gene TRBV5-5 combines with J gene TRBJ2-2; D is possibly TRBD1 (5 bases). CDR3 length: 15 residues. The germline V gene has CDR1 SGHKS and CDR2 YYEKEE (reference sequence). Trimming shortened V by 2 bases and J by 0 bases, and 8 bases separated the two germline ends. The chain's CDR3 is CASSFDRSNTGELFF. CDR3 coding DNA: TGTGCCAGCAGCTTCGACAGATCGAACACCGGGGAGCTGTTTTTT. The full variable domain, completed using reference TRBV5-5 and TRBJ2-2, is DAGVTQSPTHLIKTRGQQVTLRCSPISGHKSVSWYQQVLGQGPQFIFQYYEKEERGRGNFPDRFSARQFPNYSSELNVNALLLGDSALYLCASSFDRSNTGELFFGEGSRLTVL.

This chain joins TRBV20-1 and TRBJ2-7, with a weak D call TRBD1 (5 bases). V gave up 2 bases and J gave up 6 bases, with 8 bases separating them. The CDR3 has 11 amino acids. Germline V gives CDR1 DFQATT, CDR2 SNEGSKA (reference sequence). The CDR3, as DNA: TGCAGTGCTAGAAAAAGGGGCGAGCAGTACTTC. Protein sequence: CSARKRGEQYF.

In its sample, this clonotype was seen a few times. The J gene is TRBJ2-1, the V gene TRBV9; 7 bases fit TRBD2. Germline lookup yields CDR1 SGDLS and CDR2 YYNGEE. After removal of 0 bases from V and 3 bases from J, the junction contained 6 bases not matched to a gene. The CDR3 loop spans 16 amino acids. The CDR3: CASSVGGGSFYNEQFF. CDR3 coding DNA: TGTGCCAGCAGCGTAGGGGGCGGGAGCTTCTACAATGAGCAGTTCTTC.

The V gene is TRBV29-1, the J gene TRBJ1-1; possible D gene TRBD1, 6 bases. The CDR3 is 14 amino acids. Germline V CDR1 and CDR2: SQVTM, ANQGSEA. The V and J ends lost 2 bases and 4 bases respectively, with 14 bases between them. DNA for the CDR3: TGCAGCGTTGAAAGCCCGGGGGCGATCACTGAAGCTTTCTTT. It translates to CSVESPGAITEAFF.

This clonotype was picked up a small number of times. The chain uses TRBV12-3 or TRBV12-4 and TRBJ2-2; the D gene is possibly TRBD1 (6 bases). The V end lost 2 bases, the J end lost 4 bases, and 8 bases lay between the germline ends. CDR3 length: 14 residues. CDR3 nucleotide sequence: TGTGCCAGCAGTTTAAACAGGGTCACCGGGGAGCTGTTTTTT. It codes for CASSLNRVTGELFF.

This clonotype was found a few times. The V call is TRBV3-1, the J call TRBJ2-6; 9 nucleotides line up with TRBD1. The CDR3 runs to 17 residues. The ends lost 0 bases at V and 6 bases at J; junction bases unmatched: 6. Germline values: CDR1 LGHDT, CDR2 YNNKEL (reference sequence). The DNA of the CDR3 is TGTGCCAGCAGCCAAGAGGGACAGGGCTGGGCGGCCAACGTCCTGACTTTC. Translated: CASSQEGQGWAANVLTF.